This T cell receptor beta chain was captured in a study of control samples from healthy donors and cancer patients. The CDR3 loop spans 15 amino acids. Per the germline V gene, CDR1 is MNHEY and CDR2 is SVGAGI. V dropped 0 bases and J dropped 4 bases, with 10 bases sitting between them. Libraries were prepared by immunoSEQ multiplex PCR; TCRdb keeps only in-frame clonotypes and omits some of them. The table lists approximately 87,000 clones, approximately 90% of them singletons. The chain couples TRBV6-5 to TRBJ1-5; D is undetermined. The sequencing input was blood. The clonotype originates from a woman aged 45 to 65 in good health. CDR3: CASSYSRQSNQPQHF. Written as DNA, the CDR3 is TGTGCCAGCAGTTACTCGAGGCAGAGTAATCAGCCCCAGCATTTT.